These 14 T cell receptor beta chains were sequenced from one sample in a study of regulatory T cells in long-lasting Graves disease. In building TCR beta libraries, iRepertoire HTBI primers were used together with Arm-PCR of CDR3 regions. MiXCR, applied by TCRdb to the multiplex PCR reads, yields one record per CDR3 protein. Here the sample spans some 440,000 distinct CDR3 sequences, roughly 20% being singletons. The time point is: persistent/refractory GD, antithyroid drugs over 5 years with positive TRAb. RNA isolated from PBMCs was used to make the TCR library. Sequenced material: peripheral blood mononuclear cells (PBMCs), taken when the disease was refractory, from a patient treated with antithyroid drugs. The receptor set was obtained from a female donor with Graves disease.

This clonotype has a count of ten or more. This chain joins TRBV7-8 and TRBJ2-7, with D uncertain. Trimming removed 3 bases at V and 5 bases at J, with 5 bases between. The CDR3 extends over 11 amino acids. Germline V CDR1 and CDR2: SGHVS, FQNEAQ. As DNA, the CDR3 is TGTGCCAGCAGCTTTGAAGACGAGCAGTACTTC. Translating it yields CASSFEDEQYF.

The chain employs TRBV5-1 and TRBJ1-3; no clear D gene. This CDR3 is built from 16 residues. Between the trimmed V and J ends, which lost 3 bases and 3 bases, there was a span of 16 bases. The germline V gene encodes CDR1 SGHRS and CDR2 YFSETQ. CDR3 loop: CASSYPGRYRGNTIYF. The DNA for the CDR3 is TGCGCCAGCAGCTATCCGGGGAGGTATCGTGGAAACACCATATATTTT. The full variable domain, in which reference TRBV5-1 and TRBJ1-3 provide the parts outside the CDR3, is KAGVTQTPRYLIKTRGQQVTLSCSPISGHRSVSWYQQTPGQGLQFLFEYFSETQRNKGNFPGRFSGRQFSNSRSEMNVSTLELGDSALYLCASSYPGRYRGNTIYFGEGSWLTVV.

This clonotype has ten or more counts. This chain's CDR3 is CASGRGLAENGELFF. The DNA for the CDR3 is TGTGCTAGTGGCCGGGGACTAGCGGAGAACGGGGAGCTGTTTTTT. The rearrangement joins TRBV12-5 to TRBJ2-2; 11 nucleotides agree with TRBD2. V dropped 6 bases and J dropped 7; count of bases not matched to a gene: 7. Germline V gene lookup returns CDR1 LGHNT and CDR2 FRNRAP. The CDR3 has 15 residues.

Many counts were recorded for this clonotype. V gene TRBV2 combines with J gene TRBJ1-2, with 8 bases lining up with TRBD1. Trimming removed 1 base from V and 4 bases from J; junction bases left unmatched: 2. Germline loops: CDR1 SNHLY, CDR2 FYNNEI. There are 14 residues in the CDR3. The CDR3 spells CASSEGTGSYGYTF. For the CDR3, the DNA is TGTGCCAGCAGTGAAGGGACAGGGAGCTATGGCTACACCTTC.

This clonotype came up a few times. V usage is TRBV5-1 and J usage is TRBJ2-7; either TRBD1 or TRBD2 may fit D (6 bases each). The CDR3 totals 13 residues. V lost 5 bases to trimming and J lost 5 bases, with 14 bases between them. Germline values: CDR1 SGHRS, CDR2 YFSETQ. CDR3 protein: CASRVGGGNEQYF. CDR3 sequence (DNA): TGCGCCAGCAGGGTTGGAGGGGGGAACGAGCAGTACTTC.

The CDR3 here is CSVDSNYGYTF. CDR3 DNA: TGCAGCGTTGATAGTAACTATGGCTACACCTTC. V gene TRBV29-1 combines with J gene TRBJ1-2; the D is unclear. V was shortened by 3 bases and J by 1 base, with 3 bases between the two germline ends. This CDR3 comprises 11 residues. CDR1 and CDR2 (germline): SQVTM, ANQGSEA.

This chain joins TRBV7-2 and TRBJ2-5; 8 nucleotides match TRBD1. The trim removed 0 bases at V and 5 bases at J, leaving 2 bases unmatched. Germline CDR1 is SGHTA and CDR2 is FQGNSA. The CDR3 extends over 14 amino acids. CDR3 bases: TGTGCCAGCAGCTTAGCGCAGGGGGCCGAGACCCAGTACTTC. It specifies CASSLAQGAETQYF.

The chain combines TRBV5-6 with TRBJ2-7, with a weak D call TRBD1 (6 bases). Germline loops: CDR1 SGHDT, CDR2 YYEEEE. The CDR3 has 15 amino acids. V lost 4 bases to trimming and J lost 0 bases, with 14 bases between them. CDR3 sequence reads: CASSKQGWLSYEQYF. In nucleotides, the CDR3 is TGTGCCAGCAGCAAACAGGGATGGCTCTCCTACGAGCAGTACTTC. The full variable domain, with the rest looked up from reference TRBV5-6 and TRBJ2-7, is DAGVTQSPTHLIKTRGQQVTLRCSPKSGHDTVSWYQQALGQGPQFIFQYYEEEERQRGNFPDRFSGHQFPNYSSELNVNALLLGDSALYLCASSKQGWLSYEQYFGPGTRLTVT.

This clonotype has a count of ten or more. The chain is built from TRBV28 and TRBJ1-2; D possibly corresponds to TRBD1 (6 bases). The V and J ends lost 7 bases and 7 bases respectively, with 22 bases between them. The CDR3 extends over 15 amino acids. CDR1 and CDR2 (germline): MDHEN, SYDVKM. The CDR3 DNA reads as TGTGCCAGCACGGAGATCCAACAGGGAATTGCTGGCTACACCTTC. Its protein product is CASTEIQQGIAGYTF.

This clonotype has a count of ten or more. This chain connects TRBV2 to TRBJ2-4; 13 positions match TRBD2. The CDR3 extends over 14 amino acids. The germline V gene encodes CDR1 SNHLY and CDR2 FYNNEI. Germline trimming cut 3 bases from V and 14 bases from J; bases unmatched to any gene: 7. Written as DNA, the CDR3 is TGTGCCAGCAGTGAGGGAACTAGCGGGAGGGCCGAGTACTTC. Protein sequence: CASSEGTSGRAEYF.

The sample holds a few counts of this clonotype. This chain uses TRBV5-6 with TRBJ1-1; D unclear. V dropped 4 bases and J dropped 13 bases, with 20 bases sitting between them. The CDR3 covers 13 residues. Looked up from germline, CDR1 is SGHDT and CDR2 is YYEEEE. The CDR3 nucleotides are TGTGCCAGCAGCCCCCCGTTGGGTGATTTGGATTTCTTT. Its translation: CASSPPLGDLDFF.

The chain is built from TRBV5-1 and TRBJ2-7; maybe TRBD1 (6 bases). Germline loops: CDR1 SGHRS, CDR2 YFSETQ. The CDR3 sequence is 14 residues long. Trimming pared 4 bases from V and 2 bases from J, leaving 13 bases between. CDR3 DNA: TGCGCCAGCAGCCCCCGGGACAACCCCTACGAGCAGTACTTC. It translates to CASSPRDNPYEQYF.

This clonotype was detected a few times. The rearrangement links TRBV10-3 to TRBJ1-1, with D tentatively TRBD1 (6 bases). V was shortened by 6 bases and J by 5 bases, with 16 bases between the two germline ends. CDR3 length: 14 residues. The germline CDR1 and CDR2 sequences are ENHRY and SYGVKD. The CDR3 sequence: CAIRQQGEGTEAFF. The CDR3, as DNA: TGTGCCATCAGACAACAGGGAGAGGGGACTGAAGCTTTCTTT.

There are a few counts of this clonotype. This chain links TRBV29-1 with TRBJ2-7, with TRBD2 identical over 9 bases. From germline, CDR1 is SQVTM and CDR2 ANQGSEA. CDR3 size: 14 residues. The V gene end was trimmed by 4 bases and the J gene end by 4 bases; junction bases not matched to a gene: 8. Here the CDR3 reads CSVGGGTSSYEQYF. CDR3 sequence (DNA): TGCAGCGTTGGAGGCGGGACTAGCAGTTACGAGCAGTACTTC.